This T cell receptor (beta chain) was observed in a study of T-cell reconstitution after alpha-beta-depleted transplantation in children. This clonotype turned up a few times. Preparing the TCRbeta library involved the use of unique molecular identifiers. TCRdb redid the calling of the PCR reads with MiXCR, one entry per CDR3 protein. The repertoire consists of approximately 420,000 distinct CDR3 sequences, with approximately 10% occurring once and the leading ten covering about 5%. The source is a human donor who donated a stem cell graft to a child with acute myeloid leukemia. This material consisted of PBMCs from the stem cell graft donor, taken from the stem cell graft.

For the CDR3, the DNA is TGCGCCAGCCTAGGGGGGGGCCCTGACTCCTACAATGAGCAGTTCTTC. Translating gives CASLGGGPDSYNEQFF. The chain has TRBV10-2 and TRBJ2-1; perhaps TRBD2 as D (7 bases). This CDR3 spans 16 amino acids. V was trimmed by 8 bases and J by 0 bases, leaving 17 bases between them. Germline values: CDR1 WSHSY, CDR2 SAAADI.